This record looks at one T cell receptor beta chain sequence and its context. Its target is unknown. Assay used: immunoSEQ multiplex PCR; TCRdb lists only in-frame clones, some missing. In the table there are tens of thousands of clones, over 85% of which are singletons. The donor group consisted of healthy Finnish infants who were having corrective surgery for congenital heart defects. During surgery, about 0.45-1 mL peripheral blood was drawn from four of eight donors. The data were taken from a study of human thymus T cells. Findings and limits, study-wide: It looked as if thymic and blood repertoires used V and J genes in a biased way.

Germline lookup yields CDR1 LNHDA and CDR2 SQIVND (reference sequence). This CDR3 has 14 residues. J lost 3 bases, V lost 1 base, and 0 bases had no gene match. The sample was blood. The TCR was taken from a boy in the first two years of life with a congenital heart defect but otherwise immunologically healthy. J is TRBJ2-7 and V is TRBV19, with 10 bases lining up with TRBD2. The CDR3 loop is CASSIGLAGYEQYF. In DNA, the CDR3 is TGTGCCAGTAGTATAGGACTAGCGGGCTACGAGCAGTACTTC.